The 26 T cell receptor beta chains listed next were all sequenced from one sample in a study of T cell changes during pregnancy in multiple sclerosis. Clones were read by immunoSEQ multiplex PCR, and TCRdb kept only the in-frame ones, dropping some. Among more than 90,000 clones listed, around 90% were seen once. Here the sequenced sample was peripheral blood, taken in the first trimester of pregnancy. The receptors derive from a female donor with multiple sclerosis, enrolled in a pregnancy study.

The chain uses TRBV5-1 and TRBJ2-2; 10 bases are a match to TRBD2. The CDR3 consists of 17 residues. Germline CDR1 is SGHRS and CDR2 is YFSETQ. Trimming took 3 bases from V and 8 from J; bases not matched to a gene: 13. The CDR3 DNA reads as TGCGCCAGCAGCTCCCCCTCCTTAGCGGGAGGCGGGGGGGAGCTGTTTTTT. This codes for CASSSPSLAGGGGELFF.

The V call is TRBV28, the J call TRBJ2-7; TRBD2 is a possible D gene (5 bases). V was cut by 3 bases and J by 5 bases, with 11 bases left in between. The CDR3 totals 13 residues. The V gene's germline CDR1 is MDHEN and CDR2 SYDVKM. The CDR3 loop reads CASSFVWGDEQYF. For the CDR3, the DNA is TGTGCCAGCAGTTTTGTATGGGGAGACGAGCAGTACTTC.

The chain employs TRBV5-4 and TRBJ2-4, with 15 nucleotides matching TRBD2. The CDR3 extends over 19 amino acids. The junction had 9 bases not matched to a gene; V was cut back by 4 bases and J by 1 base. Germline V CDR1 and CDR2: SGHNT, YYREEE (reference sequence). The CDR3 DNA sequence: TGTGCCAGCAGCCCCGGACTAGCGGGAGGGCCGAGGGCCAAAAACATTCAGTACTTC. This translates into CASSPGLAGGPRAKNIQYF.

The gene calls are TRBV7-9 and TRBJ2-3, with no clear D. Germline V gives CDR1 SEHNR, CDR2 FQNEAQ (reference sequence). Trimming pared 5 bases from V and 0 bases from J, leaving 15 bases between. This CDR3 is 16 amino acids long. The CDR3 DNA follows: TGTGCCAGCAGCCCCTACGCCGATTTTAGCACAGATACGCAGTATTTT. Its translation is CASSPYADFSTDTQYF.

The chain joins TRBV5-6 to TRBJ2-1; 7 bases align to TRBD1. Trimming at V came to 3 bases and at J to 5 bases, leaving 5 bases not matched to a gene. The CDR3 totals 14 residues. Looked up from germline, CDR1 is SGHDT and CDR2 is YYEEEE. CDR3 coding DNA: TGTGCCAGCAGCTCGACAGGGACGGACAATGAGCAGTTCTTC. Amino acids: CASSSTGTDNEQFF.

The J gene is TRBJ2-3, the V gene TRBV16; D perhaps matches TRBD1 (6 bases). Trimming removed 0 bases at V and 1 base at J, with 11 bases between. The length of the CDR3 is 16 residues. Germline loops: CDR1 KGHSY, CDR2 FQNENV. CDR3 protein: CASSQSGTSGTDTQYF. CDR3 nucleotide sequence: TGTGCCAGCAGCCAATCGGGGACATCGGGCACAGATACGCAGTATTTT.

CDR3 nucleotides: TGTGCCAGCAGTCAACTGGAGCGGGGGCAGTACTTC. Protein: CASSQLERGQYF. This rearrangement joins TRBV6-6 to TRBJ2-7, with 7 bases that match TRBD2. Germline trimming cut 5 bases from V and 9 bases from J; bases unmatched to any gene: 7. CDR1 is MNHNY and CDR2 is SVGAGI in the germline V gene (reference sequence). The CDR3 covers 12 residues.

The chain has TRBV19 and TRBJ2-1; TRBD2 matches 15 bases. The germline V gene has CDR1 LNHDA and CDR2 SQIVND (reference sequence). V dropped 5 bases and J dropped 0; count of bases not matched to a gene: 8. The CDR3 spans 19 residues. DNA of the CDR3: TGTGCCAGTAGTCGATCGGGACTAGCGGGAGGAAACTCCTACAATGAGCAGTTCTTC. Protein: CASSRSGLAGGNSYNEQFF.

This sequence joins TRBV19 and TRBJ1-5; D is uncertain. The CDR3 has 15 residues. Germline loops: CDR1 LNHDA, CDR2 SQIVND (reference sequence). V was shortened by 1 base and J by 1 base, with 8 bases between the two germline ends. The CDR3 spells CASSIGSASNQPQHF. The CDR3 nucleotides are TGTGCCAGTAGTATAGGTAGTGCGAGCAATCAGCCCCAGCATTTT.

V gene TRBV5-6 combines with J gene TRBJ2-1, with 8 positions matching TRBD2. Per germline, CDR1 SGHDT and CDR2 YYEEEE. CDR3 length: 17 residues. V trimming: 0 bases; J trimming: 3 bases; junction bases outside the gene matches: 8. CDR3 in DNA: TGTGCCAGCAGCTTGGTTGGCACTAGCGGATACTACAATGAGCAGTTCTTC. Its protein product is CASSLVGTSGYYNEQFF.

The chain couples TRBV28 to TRBJ1-1; 10 bases map to TRBD1. This CDR3 region has 14 residues. Germline V gene lookup returns CDR1 MDHEN and CDR2 SYDVKM. Trimming took 8 bases from V and 6 from J; bases not matched to a gene: 9. The CDR3 DNA follows: TGTGCCAGCCGGGACAGGGGTCTTTTGTCTGAAGCTTTCTTT. It is translated as CASRDRGLLSEAFF.

CDR3 residues: CASRGPGINQPQHF. The DNA of the CDR3 is TGTGCCAGCAGGGGGCCAGGAATTAATCAGCCCCAGCATTTT. This sequence joins TRBV7-9 and TRBJ1-5, with D tentatively TRBD1 (5 bases). The length of the CDR3 is 14 residues. Germline lookup yields CDR1 SEHNR and CDR2 FQNEAQ (reference sequence). V lost 6 bases to trimming and J lost 4 bases, with 13 bases between them.

The rearrangement uses TRBV28 and TRBJ2-2; D ambiguous. The germline V gene has CDR1 MDHEN and CDR2 SYDVKM. The CDR3 spans 12 residues. V lost 4 bases to trimming and J lost 6 bases, with 6 bases between them. The CDR3 nucleotides are TGTGCCAGCAGTTCTGTTTCCGGGGAGCTGTTTTTT. The encoded protein is CASSSVSGELFF.

The chain links TRBV6-1 to TRBJ1-2; no firm D call. V was trimmed by 6 bases and J by 7 bases, leaving 18 bases between them. The CDR3 has 14 residues. Germline V gene sequence: CDR1 MNHNS, CDR2 SASEGT. The CDR3 region has the DNA TGTGCCAGCAGGGAAACGCCCGACTTTGGTGGCTACACCTTC. Protein product: CASRETPDFGGYTF.

The V and J genes are TRBV25-1 and TRBJ2-7; 8 positions match TRBD1. Germline V CDR1 and CDR2: MGHDK, SYGVNS. CDR3 length: 17 residues. V trimming: 3 bases; J trimming: 2 bases; junction bases outside the gene matches: 12. CDR3 in amino acids: CASSDQDTDRGAYEQYF. The DNA for the CDR3 is TGTGCCAGCAGTGACCAGGATACCGACAGGGGAGCCTACGAGCAGTACTTC.

The V gene is TRBV27, the J gene TRBJ2-7; TRBD2 might be the D (6 bases). Trimming stripped 2 bases from V and 2 bases from J, with 13 bases between. Germline V gives CDR1 MNHEY, CDR2 SMNVEV (reference sequence). The CDR3 extends over 15 amino acids. The CDR3 region is CASSLMREPPYEQYF. The CDR3 DNA follows: TGTGCCAGCAGTTTAATGCGGGAACCCCCCTACGAGCAGTACTTC.

This clone was observed a single time. The rearrangement uses TRBV30 and TRBJ2-1; TRBD2 aligns across 10 bases. CDR3 length equals 15 residues. Germline assignment: CDR1 GTSNPN and CDR2 SVGIG (reference sequence). The V and J ends lost 1 base and 7 bases, in that order; junction bases with no gene match: 7. In DNA form, the CDR3 reads TGTGCCTGGAGTGGCCTAGCGGGAGTCAGGAATGAGCAGTTCTTC. Translating it yields CAWSGLAGVRNEQFF.

A single count supports this clone. V gene TRBV7-8 combines with J gene TRBJ2-2; 11 positions match TRBD1. The germline V gene has CDR1 SGHVS and CDR2 FQNEAQ. With V trimmed by 5 bases and J by 5 bases, 10 bases remained unmatched. The CDR3 runs to 17 residues. CDR3 DNA sequence: TGTGCCAGCAGCCAAACACCCGGGACAGGGGGTACCGGGGAGCTGTTTTTT. Translation gives CASSQTPGTGGTGELFF.

The chain has TRBV10-2 and TRBJ2-7, with 8 positions matching TRBD2. The CDR3 length is 15 residues. Germline CDR1 reads WSHSY; CDR2 reads SAAADI. The junction had 5 bases not matched to a gene; V was cut back by 3 bases and J by 1 base. CDR3: CASSEPGTSSYEQYF. CDR3 nucleotides: TGCGCCAGCAGTGAACCCGGGACTAGTTCCTACGAGCAGTACTTC.

V is TRBV5-6 and J is TRBJ2-7; the match to TRBD1 covers 9 bases. This CDR3 spans 16 amino acids. The V segment lost 4 bases and the J segment 3 bases; nucleotides outside the gene matches: 11. Germline CDR1 is SGHDT and CDR2 is YYEEEE. CDR3: CASSLPGTGKDYEQYF. As DNA, the CDR3 is TGTGCCAGCAGCCTACCTGGGACAGGGAAAGACTACGAGCAGTACTTC.

The chain joins TRBV6-4 to TRBJ2-7; D uncertain. V was clipped by 3 bases and J by 6 bases, with 6 bases between them. CDR3 length: 11 amino acids. Germline V lookup: CDR1 MRHNA, CDR2 SNTAGT. For the CDR3, the DNA is TGTGCCAGCAGTGAAAAGCTCGAGCAGTACTTC. Amino acids: CASSEKLEQYF.

The V call is TRBV27, the J call TRBJ2-7; D remains ambiguous. V was pared by 8 bases and J by 2 bases, with 7 bases between. The germline V gene encodes CDR1 MNHEY and CDR2 SMNVEV (reference sequence). The CDR3 has 11 residues. In DNA, the CDR3 is TGTGCCAGCGGTGAGGCCTACGAGCAGTACTTC. Residues: CASGEAYEQYF.

This clone was recorded a few times. The genes are TRBV5-5 and TRBJ1-2, with 7 nucleotides matching TRBD1. Germline CDR1 is SGHKS and CDR2 is YYEKEE (reference sequence). This CDR3 spans 13 amino acids. J lost 1 base, V lost 5 bases, and 2 bases had no gene match. CDR3 region: CASRGTVNYGYTF. DNA for the CDR3: TGTGCCAGCAGAGGGACAGTTAACTATGGCTACACCTTC.

The rearrangement uses TRBV5-4 and TRBJ2-7; 10 nucleotides align to TRBD2. The V segment lost 4 bases and the J segment 2 bases; nucleotides outside the gene matches: 3. Germline lookup yields CDR1 SGHNT and CDR2 YYREEE (reference sequence). The CDR3 is 14 amino acids. Written as DNA, the CDR3 is TGTGCCAGCAGCCTTAGCGGGAGGCCCTACGAGCAGTACTTC. Protein: CASSLSGRPYEQYF.

The chain has TRBV5-5 and TRBJ1-3, with D maybe TRBD1 (5 bases). CDR1 SGHKS and CDR2 YYEKEE come from the germline V gene (reference sequence). CDR3 length: 14 amino acids. V was cut by 3 bases and J by 3 bases, with 10 bases left in between. The chain's CDR3 is CASSSGIFGNTIYF. DNA for the CDR3: TGTGCCAGCAGCTCAGGGATTTTTGGAAACACCATATATTTT.

This clone was seen only once. The rearrangement uses TRBV9 and TRBJ2-5, with 12 bases identical to TRBD2. Germline trimming cut 4 bases from V and 5 bases from J; bases unmatched to any gene: 6. The CDR3 covers 15 residues. Germline V lookup: CDR1 SGDLS, CDR2 YYNGEE. The CDR3 sequence is CASSSSGRARETQYF. DNA of the CDR3: TGTGCCAGCAGCTCTAGCGGGAGGGCCAGGGAGACCCAGTACTTC.